These T cell receptor beta chains were read from a single sample in a study of cytomegalovirus exposure and HLA in healthy donors. The protocol was immunoSEQ multiplex PCR, while the TCRdb copy is restricted to in-frame clones and leaves out a portion. The repertoire has approximately 150,000 clones, roughly 79% of them found once; the top ten carry approximately 1.5%. Sequenced: PBMCs. These receptors were obtained from a man aged 35-49 years in good health and CMV-seronegative. CDR3s include the opening cysteine and the closing phenylalanine or tryptophan. Each record gives: CDR3 protein, CDR3 DNA, J gene, D gene, clone size, V gene. A D gene is named only where the DNA matches it firmly. Expanded clones are given a class, and other clones once, few, many or no size at all.

CASSLYPNQPQHF TGTGCCAGCAGCTTGTATCCGAATCAGCCCCAGCATTTT TRBJ1-5 . . TRBV5-4
CASHRGYGYTF TGTGCCAGCCACCGGGGGTATGGCTACACCTTC TRBJ1-2 . . TRBV5-6
CASSPMDSGAEAFF TGTGCCAGCTCACCGATGGACAGTGGGGCTGAAGCTTTCTTT TRBJ1-1 . . TRBV18
CASSLAGGPGGELFF TGTGCCAGCAGTCTAGCGGGAGGGCCCGGCGGGGAGCTGTTTTTT TRBJ2-2 TRBD2 . TRBV2
CASSKLGQGAYGELFF TGTGCCAGCAGTAAACTCGGACAGGGGGCGTACGGGGAGCTGTTTTTT TRBJ2-2 TRBD1 once TRBV27
CSSSLYDRGLGYTF TGTTCCAGCAGTTTATATGACAGGGGGCTTGGCTACACCTTC TRBJ1-2 TRBD1 . TRBV7-9
CASSFPGDEQFF TGCGCCAGCAGCTTCCCCGGTGATGAGCAGTTCTTC TRBJ2-1 . . TRBV5-1
CASSAGTPNTGELFF TGTGCCAGCAGTGCCGGGACACCGAACACCGGGGAGCTGTTTTTT TRBJ2-2 . . TRBV2
CASSSTSGRTYNEQFF TGTGCCAGCAGTTCCACTAGCGGGAGGACCTACAATGAGCAGTTCTTC TRBJ2-1 TRBD2 . TRBV27
CASSLASGRYEQYF TGCGCCAGCAGCTTGGCCAGCGGGAGGTACGAGCAGTACTTC TRBJ2-7 TRBD2 . TRBV5-1
CATGVSSTDTQYF TGTGCCACCGGGGTCTCTAGCACAGATACGCAGTATTTT TRBJ2-3 . . TRBV9
CASSKRQLAGQPQHF TGTGCCAGCAGTAAGAGACAATTAGCGGGTCAGCCCCAGCATTTT TRBJ1-5 . few TRBV27
CASSELAGETGELFF TGTGCCAGCAGCGAGCTAGCGGGAGAAACCGGGGAGCTGTTTTTT TRBJ2-2 TRBD2 few TRBV9
CASRRRLAGTDTQYF TGTGCCAGCAGAAGGCGACTAGCGGGCACAGATACGCAGTATTTT TRBJ2-3 TRBD2 . TRBV2
CASKIDNSNQPQHF TGTGCCAGCAAAATAGACAATAGCAATCAGCCCCAGCATTTT TRBJ1-5 . . TRBV2
CASRVAGVGTGELFF TGTGCCAGCAGAGTAGCGGGAGTTGGCACCGGGGAGCTGTTTTTT TRBJ2-2 TRBD2 . TRBV5-8
CSAPGLAGIETQYF TGCAGCGCTCCGGGACTAGCGGGGATAGAGACCCAGTACTTC TRBJ2-5 TRBD2 once TRBV29-1
CASSLSGANGLTF TGTGCCAGCAGCCTCTCTGGGGCCAACGGCCTGACTTTC TRBJ2-6 . . TRBV9
CASSEELAGPQEQFF TGTGCCAGCAGTGAAGAACTAGCGGGACCCCAGGAGCAGTTCTTC TRBJ2-1 TRBD2 . TRBV2
CATSERLAAYEQYF TGTGCCACCAGCGAACGACTAGCGGCCTACGAGCAGTACTTC TRBJ2-7 TRBD2 . TRBV15
CASTTRGNNEQFF TGTGCCAGCACCACACGGGGAAACAATGAGCAGTTCTTC TRBJ2-1 . once TRBV6-1
CASLIEKNTEAFF TGTGCCAGCCTAATTGAGAAGAACACTGAAGCTTTCTTT TRBJ1-1 . . TRBV6-1
CATSRGGQGANTEAFF TGTGCCACCAGCAGAGGGGGACAGGGGGCGAACACTGAAGCTTTCTTT TRBJ1-1 TRBD1 . TRBV15
CASSLARETYEQYF TGTGCCAGCAGCTTAGCGCGGGAAACCTACGAGCAGTACTTC TRBJ2-7 . few TRBV7-2
CASSVAAAGGASYNEQFF TGTGCCAGCAGCGTAGCGGCAGCGGGAGGGGCCTCCTACAATGAGCAGTTCTTC TRBJ2-1 TRBD2 . TRBV9
CASSLGPEETQYF TGTGCCAGCAGCTTAGGGCCCGAAGAGACCCAGTACTTC TRBJ2-5 . . TRBV7-3
CASSLDGSDTQYF TGTGCCAGCAGTTTAGACGGGAGTGATACGCAGTATTTT TRBJ2-3 . . TRBV28
CATSRTLLAGDNNEQFF TGTGCCACCAGCAGAACCCTGCTAGCGGGGGACAACAATGAGCAGTTCTTC TRBJ2-1 TRBD2 . TRBV15
CASSEKPGTEVYEQYF TGTGCCAGCAGCGAAAAACCCGGGACAGAGGTCTACGAGCAGTACTTC TRBJ2-7 TRBD1 once TRBV11-2
CASSEALWGGLEAFF TGTGCCAGCAGTGAAGCGCTTTGGGGGGGCCTTGAAGCTTTCTTT TRBJ1-1 . . TRBV6-1
CASSSGQEGNEQFF TGTGCCAGCAGCTCGGGACAGGAGGGCAATGAGCAGTTCTTC TRBJ2-1 TRBD1 once TRBV11-2
CASSSGDSYEQYF TGTGCCAGCAGCTCCGGGGACAGCTACGAGCAGTACTTC TRBJ2-7 TRBD1 few TRBV5-6
CASSPRETQYF TGTGCCAGCAGCCCCCGGGAGACCCAGTACTTC TRBJ2-5 . . TRBV7-2
CASSFGRGYNSPLHF TGTGCCAGCAGCTTCGGCAGGGGTTATAATTCACCCCTCCACTTT TRBJ1-6 . . TRBV11-2
CSGEDRGRDGYTF TGCAGCGGGGAGGACAGGGGACGCGATGGCTACACCTTC TRBJ1-2 TRBD1 . TRBV29-1
CASSPEGIRYPTSYEQYF TGCGCCAGCAGCCCGGAGGGGATCCGATACCCAACCTCCTACGAGCAGTACTTC TRBJ2-7 . . TRBV5-1
CASSYSGQAGNQPQHF TGTGCCAGCAGTTACTCCGGACAGGCAGGCAATCAGCCCCAGCATTTT TRBJ1-5 TRBD1 . TRBV6-5
CSVLDNRGLHEQYF TGCAGCGTTCTCGACAACAGGGGCCTCCACGAGCAGTACTTC TRBJ2-7 TRBD1 once TRBV29-1
CASSINRGHTEAFF TGTGCCAGCAGTATAAACAGGGGCCATACTGAAGCTTTCTTT TRBJ1-1 TRBD1 . TRBV2
CSAKDRPTQYF TGCAGTGCAAAGGACAGGCCTACGCAGTATTTT TRBJ2-3 TRBD1 . TRBV20-1
CASSFLADTQYF TGTGCCAGCAGCTTTCTTGCAGATACGCAGTATTTT TRBJ2-3 . . TRBV7-9
CASGGLAGRGADTQYF TGCGCCAGCGGAGGACTAGCGGGGAGGGGGGCAGATACGCAGTATTTT TRBJ2-3 TRBD2 . TRBV5-1
CASSLGLGTHGYTF TGTGCCAGCAGCTTAGGCCTTGGGACACACGGCTACACCTTC TRBJ1-2 . . TRBV13
CASSLGTTGPQYF TGTGCCAGCAGCTTAGGGACGACAGGCCCCCAGTACTTC TRBJ2-4 . . TRBV11-3
CASSLLDSNSYEQYF TGTGCCAGCAGTTTATTGGACAGTAACTCCTACGAGCAGTACTTC TRBJ2-7 . . TRBV27
CASSPTSLNYYYEQYF TGTGCCAGCAGCCCAACTAGTCTGAACTACTACTACGAGCAGTACTTC TRBJ2-7 . few TRBV28
CASRGLGNTIYF TGTGCCAGTAGAGGACTAGGAAACACCATATATTTT TRBJ1-3 . . TRBV19
CASSVLGSTEAFF TGTGCCAGCAGTGTATTGGGCTCCACTGAAGCTTTCTTT TRBJ1-1 . . TRBV6-1